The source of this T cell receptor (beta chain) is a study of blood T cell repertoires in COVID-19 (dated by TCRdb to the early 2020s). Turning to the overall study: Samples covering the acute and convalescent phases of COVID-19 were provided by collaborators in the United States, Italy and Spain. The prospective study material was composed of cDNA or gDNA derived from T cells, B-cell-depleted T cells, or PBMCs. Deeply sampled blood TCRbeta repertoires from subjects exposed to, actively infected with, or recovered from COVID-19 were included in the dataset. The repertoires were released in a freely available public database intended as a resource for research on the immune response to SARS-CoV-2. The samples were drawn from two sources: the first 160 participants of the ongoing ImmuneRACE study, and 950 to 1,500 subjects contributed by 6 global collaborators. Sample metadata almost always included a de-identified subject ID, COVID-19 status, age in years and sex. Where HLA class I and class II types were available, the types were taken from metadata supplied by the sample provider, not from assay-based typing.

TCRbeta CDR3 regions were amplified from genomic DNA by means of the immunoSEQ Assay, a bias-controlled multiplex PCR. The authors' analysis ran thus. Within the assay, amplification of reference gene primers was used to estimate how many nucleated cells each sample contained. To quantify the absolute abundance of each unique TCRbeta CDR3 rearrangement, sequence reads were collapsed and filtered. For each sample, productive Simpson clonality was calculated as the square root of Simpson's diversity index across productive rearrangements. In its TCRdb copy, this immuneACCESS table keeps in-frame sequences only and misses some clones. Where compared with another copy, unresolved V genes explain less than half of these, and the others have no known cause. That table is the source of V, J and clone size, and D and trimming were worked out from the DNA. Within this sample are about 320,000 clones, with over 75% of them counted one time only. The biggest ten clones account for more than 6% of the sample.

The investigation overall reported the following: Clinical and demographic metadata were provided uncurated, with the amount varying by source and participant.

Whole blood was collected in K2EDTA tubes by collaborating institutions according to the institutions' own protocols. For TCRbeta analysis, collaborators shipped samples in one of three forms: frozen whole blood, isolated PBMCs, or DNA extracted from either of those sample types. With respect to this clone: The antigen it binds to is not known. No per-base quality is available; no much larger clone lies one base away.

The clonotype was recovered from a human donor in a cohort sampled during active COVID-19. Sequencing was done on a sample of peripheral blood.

The CDR3 protein is CASRVLGGYYNEQFF. The DNA sequence follows: TGTGCCAGCAGAGTTCTCGGGGGTTACTACAATGAGCAGTTCTTC. The V and J genes are TRBV6-5 and TRBJ2-1; TRBD2 is possibly the D segment (6 matching bases). The CDR3 contains 15 residues, cysteine and phenylalanine counted. The kept DNA is CDR3 alone, 45 bases in frame from the first base. CDR1 MNHEY and CDR2 SVGAGI are derived from the germline V gene. V was cut back by 6 bases and J by 3 bases, leaving a gap of 15 bases between them.